The clone carrying this T cell receptor beta chain is a singleton in its sample. Its specificity is not known. These data come from a study of vaccination and CD4 T cells after COVID-19. TCRdb used MiXCR to reprocess the PCR reads, holding one entry per CDR3 protein. The data contain some 40,000 distinct CDR3 sequences, around 39% of them singletons. The study's findings and limits: Early timepoints after natural infection were not analyzed in these convalescent patients.

Specified time point: late sampling 161 to 241 days after vaccination in a few convalescent patients. Positive PCR results dated from March to December 2020, before the US Alpha, Beta and Delta variants. This TCR derives from a human donor who had recovered from COVID-19. The sample was CD4+ T cells from blood, taken about 7 months after SARS-CoV-2 vaccination.

CDR3 nucleotides: TGTGCCAGCAGTGACAAAGGACTGGGAAGCGAGCAGTACTTC. Translating gives CASSDKGLGSEQYF. The chain couples TRBV6-1 to TRBJ2-7; possibly TRBD2 for D (5 bases). CDR1 and CDR2 from the germline V gene are MNHNS and SASEGT. The CDR3 extends over 14 amino acids. The V end lost 3 bases, the J end lost 6 bases, and 15 bases lay between the germline ends.